Here is one TCR beta chain with its context. The antigen remains undetermined. This sample was included in a study of cytomegalovirus exposure and HLA in healthy donors. Points from the study as a whole: With later analysis, a missense DCLRE1C variant became linked to TCR beta V- and J-gene trimming.

Germline-derived CDR1 and CDR2 are MGHRA and YSYEKL. Trimming took 3 bases from V and 2 from J; bases not matched to a gene: 5. The CDR3 runs to 16 residues. Researchers ran the PCR with 60 Vbeta and 13 Jbeta primers. Generated by immunoSEQ multiplex PCR, the TCRdb table keeps only in-frame clones and is missing some. This sample carries some 150,000 clones, approximately 80% of them seen once, and the ten largest clones take around 2.5%. The J gene is TRBJ2-3, the V gene TRBV4-1, with 10 bases that match TRBD2. The sequencing sample was made of PBMCs. The sequence derives from a man aged 45-60 years in good health and CMV-seronegative. The CDR3 spells CASSHGLAENTDTQYF. In nucleotides, the CDR3 is TGCGCCAGCAGCCACGGACTAGCGGAGAACACAGATACGCAGTATTTT.